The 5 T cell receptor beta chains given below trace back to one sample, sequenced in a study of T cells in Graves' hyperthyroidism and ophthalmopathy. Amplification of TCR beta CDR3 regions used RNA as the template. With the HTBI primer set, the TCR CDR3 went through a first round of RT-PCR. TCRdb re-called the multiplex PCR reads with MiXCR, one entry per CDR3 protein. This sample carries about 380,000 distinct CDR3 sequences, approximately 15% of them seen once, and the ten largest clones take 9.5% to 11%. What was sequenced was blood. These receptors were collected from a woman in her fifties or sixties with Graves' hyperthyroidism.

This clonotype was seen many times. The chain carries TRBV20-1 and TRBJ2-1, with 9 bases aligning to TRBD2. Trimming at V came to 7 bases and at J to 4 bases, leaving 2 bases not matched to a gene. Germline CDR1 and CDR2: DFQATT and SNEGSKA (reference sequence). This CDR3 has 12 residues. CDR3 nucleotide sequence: TGCAGTGGGCTAGCGGGATACAATGAGCAGTTCTTC. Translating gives CSGLAGYNEQFF.

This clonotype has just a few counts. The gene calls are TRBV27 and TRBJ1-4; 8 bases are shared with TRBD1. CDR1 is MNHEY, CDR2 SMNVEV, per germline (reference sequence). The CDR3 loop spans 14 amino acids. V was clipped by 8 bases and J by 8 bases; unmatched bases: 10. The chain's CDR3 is CASGHGQGWEKLFF. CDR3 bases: TGTGCCAGCGGCCACGGACAGGGATGGGAAAAACTGTTTTTT.

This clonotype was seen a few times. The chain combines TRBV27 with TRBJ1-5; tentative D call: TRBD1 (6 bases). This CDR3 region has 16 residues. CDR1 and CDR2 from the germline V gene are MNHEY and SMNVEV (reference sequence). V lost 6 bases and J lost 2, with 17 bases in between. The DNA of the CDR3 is TGTGCCAGCAGCCTACGGGGGCCGGTGGGCAATCAGCCCCAGCATTTT. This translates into CASSLRGPVGNQPQHF.

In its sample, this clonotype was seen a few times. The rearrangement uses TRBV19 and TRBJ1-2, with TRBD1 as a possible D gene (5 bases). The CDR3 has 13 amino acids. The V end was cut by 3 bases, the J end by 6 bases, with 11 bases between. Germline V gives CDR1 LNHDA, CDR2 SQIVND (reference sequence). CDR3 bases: TGTGCCAGTAGTATCCTCCGGGACCATGGCTACACCTTC. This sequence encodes CASSILRDHGYTF.

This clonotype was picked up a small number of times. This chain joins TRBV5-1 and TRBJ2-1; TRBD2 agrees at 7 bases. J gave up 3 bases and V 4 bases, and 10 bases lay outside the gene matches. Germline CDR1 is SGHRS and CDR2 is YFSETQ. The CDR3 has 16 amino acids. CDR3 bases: TGCGCCAGCAGCGGAGGGGAGGGGATCTTCTACAATGAGCAGTTCTTC. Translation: CASSGGEGIFYNEQFF.